Below are 10 T cell receptor beta chains sequenced from a single sample in a study of cytomegalovirus exposure and HLA in healthy donors. The study ran its PCR with 60 Vbeta and 13 Jbeta primers. Generated by immunoSEQ multiplex PCR, the TCRdb table keeps only in-frame clones and is missing some. The profile shows approximately 120,000 clones, roughly four fifths of them singletons. Material for sequencing was PBMCs. Every receptor here comes from a man aged 25 to 40 in good health and CMV-seronegative.

This clone was observed a handful of times. This chain connects TRBV5-1 to TRBJ1-2; a possible D gene is TRBD1 (6 bases). The length of the CDR3 is 17 residues. Germline CDR1 reads SGHRS; CDR2 reads YFSETQ. Trimming took 0 bases from V and 4 from J, leaving 19 bases between them. The CDR3 spells CASSLGAGAQLAYGYTF. DNA for the CDR3: TGCGCCAGCAGCTTGGGGGCAGGGGCCCAACTTGCCTATGGCTACACCTTC.

V and J are TRBV15 and TRBJ1-1, with TRBD1 matching 9 bases. Losses at the gene ends were 0 bases for V and 4 bases for J; bases not matched to a gene: 3. Germline loops: CDR1 LNHNV, CDR2 YYDKDF (reference sequence). This CDR3 region has 15 residues. In DNA form, the CDR3 reads TGTGCCACCAGCAGAGAGACAGGGGGGGGCACTGAAGCTTTCTTT. Its translation: CATSRETGGGTEAFF.

The V and J genes are TRBV19 and TRBJ2-3; a possible D gene is TRBD2 (6 bases). This CDR3 is built from 14 residues. The germline V gene encodes CDR1 LNHDA and CDR2 SQIVND (reference sequence). The ends were cut back, 1 base at V and 3 bases at J, with 8 bases in the middle. CDR3 sequence reads: CASSIAGVTDTQYF. The DNA for the CDR3 is TGTGCCAGTAGTATAGCGGGGGTTACAGATACGCAGTATTTT. The variable domain in full, with the rest retrieved from reference TRBV19 and TRBJ2-3, is DGGITQSPKYLFRKEGQNVTLSCEQNLNHDAMYWYRQDPGQGLRLIYYSQIVNDFQKGDIAEGYSVSREKKESFPLTVTSAQKNPTAFYLCASSIAGVTDTQYFGPGTRLTVL.

The chain recombines TRBV18 with TRBJ1-1; no reliable D call. Trimming removed 3 bases at V and 3 bases at J, with 14 bases between. This CDR3 has 15 residues. CDR1 and CDR2 (germline): KGHSH, LQKENI. The chain's CDR3 is CASSPGDKPYTEAFF. CDR3 nucleotides: TGTGCCAGCTCACCGGGAGACAAACCTTACACTGAAGCTTTCTTT. Variable domain in full (rest from reference TRBV18 and TRBJ1-1): NAGVMQNPRHLVRRRGQEARLRCSPMKGHSHVYWYRQLPEEGLKFMVYLQKENIIDESGMPKERFSAEFPKEGPSILRIQQVVRGDSAAYFCASSPGDKPYTEAFFGQGTRLTVV.

The chain combines TRBV2 with TRBJ1-1; D perhaps matches TRBD1 (6 bases). Germline lookup yields CDR1 SNHLY and CDR2 FYNNEI. CDR3 length: 14 residues. With 7 bases removed from V and 3 bases from J, the gap between germline ends came to 15 bases. CDR3 nucleotides: TGTGCCAGCATCCGACAGGCACTTGACACTGAAGCTTTCTTT. Its protein product is CASIRQALDTEAFF.

The rearrangement joins TRBV11-2 to TRBJ2-1, with D tentatively TRBD2 (6 bases). This CDR3 has 14 amino acids. V was pared by 3 bases and J by 1 base, with 7 bases between. CDR1 and CDR2 from the germline V gene are SGHAT and FQNNGV. The CDR3 region is CASSLGLSYNEQFF. Written as DNA, the CDR3 is TGTGCCAGCAGCTTGGGACTTTCCTACAATGAGCAGTTCTTC.

The V call is TRBV7-8, the J call TRBJ1-4; 9 bases align to TRBD1. Germline CDR1 reads SGHVS; CDR2 reads FQNEAQ. This CDR3 region has 13 residues. The J segment lost 10 bases and the V segment lost 9 bases, leaving 9 bases of the junction unmatched. For the CDR3, the DNA is TGTGCCAGTCACACAGGGGGCTGGGGAAAACTGTTTTTT. This gives the protein CASHTGGWGKLFF.

This clone was seen only a few times. The genes are TRBV4-3 and TRBJ2-1; D ambiguous. Trimming took 1 base from V and 2 from J, leaving 9 bases between them. From germline, CDR1 is LGHNA and CDR2 YSLEER. The CDR3 is made up of 15 amino acids. The CDR3 DNA follows: TGCGCCAGCAGCCAAGGGCAGGAAGCCTACAATGAGCAGTTCTTC. It encodes CASSQGQEAYNEQFF.

The chain couples TRBV7-3 to TRBJ2-7, with 11 bases aligning to TRBD2. The length of the CDR3 is 14 residues. The V gene end was trimmed by 6 bases and the J gene end by 7 bases; junction bases not matched to a gene: 8. The germline V gene has CDR1 SGHTA and CDR2 FQGTGA. The CDR3 spells CASSYTSGGGEQYF. The CDR3 DNA is TGTGCCAGCAGTTACACTAGCGGGGGTGGAGAGCAGTACTTC.

In the case of this clone: The junction and the germline gene differ at one end; a read error may be behind it. V and J are TRBV7-7 and TRBJ2-5; 8 nucleotides agree with TRBD2. The CDR3 totals 14 residues. Germline-derived CDR1 and CDR2 are SSHAT and FNYEAQ (reference sequence). The DNA for the CDR3 is TGTGCTAGCAGCTCGGTCGGGAGGGAGGAGACCCAGTACTTC. This gives the protein CASSSVGREETQYF.